This T cell receptor (beta chain) was sequenced in a study of OX40 agonist ivuxolimab in advanced cancers. Profiling relied on immunoSEQ multiplex PCR, and the TCRdb table lists in-frame clones only, not all of them. The table includes about 94,000 clones, more than 75% detected once. This specimen consisted of CD4+ or CD8+ T cells sorted from blood, obtained in a trial of the OX40 agonist ivuxolimab. The receptor was isolated from an adult with an advanced solid tumor such as melanoma, head and neck, liver or kidney cancer.

DNA of the CDR3: TGTGCCAGCAGCGTAGGGCTTAGCGGGGCATCCTACAATGAGCAGTTCTTC. This translates into CASSVGLSGASYNEQFF. The chain combines TRBV9 with TRBJ2-1; TRBD2 matches 8 bases. Germline-derived CDR1 and CDR2 are SGDLS and YYNGEE. The CDR3 is 17 amino acids. The junction had 6 bases not matched to a gene; V was cut back by 0 bases and J by 1 base.